The TCR beta chain described here comes from a study of pediatric ulcerative colitis. General study results and limits: Clonal expansions reduced rectal repertoire diversity in acute severe colitis. Total lymphocyte DNA, not sorted subsets, was the template.

Method: immunoSEQ multiplex PCR; TCRdb's copy keeps in-frame clones and lacks some. This sample has tens of thousands of clones, with approximately 87% found just once. In the case of this clone: Its antigen is unknown.

V lost 6 bases, J lost 4 bases, and 24 bases lay in between. CDR1 is MNHEY and CDR2 is SMNVEV in the germline V gene (reference sequence). This CDR3 has 17 residues. Sequencing was done on a sample of blood. The rearrangement links TRBV27 to TRBJ1-2; the D is unclear. The TCR comes from a boy younger than 18 who was a control in a study of pediatric ulcerative colitis. CDR3 nucleotides: TGTGCCAGCAGATCGGCAGGATGGGGTACACTTCCCTATGGCTACACCTTC. This encodes CASRSAGWGTLPYGYTF.